Below, 28 T cell receptor beta chains from the same sample are listed, as sequenced in a study of blood T cells in healthy people across ages. Together with a sample-barcoded 5' primer, a J-beta primer mix was included in a second PCR lasting roughly 7 to 11 cycles. MiXCR was run by TCRdb on the 5' RACE reads, yielding one entry per CDR3 protein. This sample has approximately 760,000 distinct CDR3 sequences; 20% to 25% occur once, and the top ten carry 9.4%. This sample also appeared in a second study, on T cells of mothers and their children.

What was sequenced was blood. These TCRs come from a boy between 10 and 17 years old in good health.

This clonotype was counted between two and nine times. The J gene is TRBJ2-5, the V gene TRBV9; 7 nucleotides match TRBD2. This CDR3 has 16 amino acids. The V and J ends lost 4 bases and 3 bases, in that order; junction bases with no gene match: 12. Germline lookup yields CDR1 SGDLS and CDR2 YYNGEE. DNA of the CDR3: TGTGCCAGCAGCCCTCCGAAGGCGAGCGGGGAAGAGACCCAGTACTTC. Translated, it gives CASSPPKASGEETQYF. The entire variable domain, with the rest obtained from reference TRBV9 and TRBJ2-5, is as follows: DSGVTQTPKHLITATGQRVTLRCSPRSGDLSVYWYQQSLDQGLQFLIQYYNGEERAKGNILERFSAQQFPDLHSELNLSSLELGDSALYFCASSPPKASGEETQYFGPGTRLLVL.

V is TRBV5-1 and J is TRBJ1-1; D unresolved. Germline CDR1 reads SGHRS; CDR2 reads YFSETQ. This CDR3 comprises 14 residues. With 4 bases removed from V and 2 bases from J, the gap between germline ends came to 12 bases. CDR3: CASSADGINTEAFF. The CDR3 coding sequence is TGCGCCAGCAGCGCCGACGGGATCAACACTGAAGCTTTCTTT.

A few counts support this clonotype. Mismatch with germline at one junction end may stem from a read error. The chain recombines TRBV12-3 or TRBV12-4 with TRBJ1-1, with 8 bases that match TRBD1. This CDR3 region has 16 residues. DNA for the CDR3: TGTCCCAGCAGTGATGGACAGGGAGGTATGAACACTGAAGCTTTCTTT. It specifies CPSSDGQGGMNTEAFF.

This clonotype was observed a handful of times. The V call is TRBV20-1, the J call TRBJ2-1; 11 bases line up with TRBD2. The CDR3 length is 14 residues. The junction had 7 bases not matched to a gene; V was cut back by 6 bases and J by 6 bases. Germline V gene sequence: CDR1 DFQATT, CDR2 SNEGSKA (reference sequence). This chain's CDR3 is CSAPGLADFNEQFF. CDR3 nucleotide sequence: TGCAGTGCCCCGGGACTAGCGGATTTCAATGAGCAGTTCTTC.

This clonotype was seen only a few times. J is TRBJ1-4 and V is TRBV20-1; tentative D call: TRBD1 (6 bases). The CDR3 spans 13 residues. Between the trimmed V and J ends, which lost 3 bases and 4 bases, there was a span of 9 bases. Germline assignment: CDR1 DFQATT and CDR2 SNEGSKA (reference sequence). In DNA form, the CDR3 reads TGCAGTGCTAGGCGCAGGGGTAATGAAAAACTGTTTTTT. Translated, it gives CSARRRGNEKLFF.

The CDR3 DNA is TGTGCCAGCGGGGTCCAGCGGGGGGCTAGGGAGCAGTTCTTC. Protein sequence: CASGVQRGAREQFF. The rearrangement joins TRBV7-9 to TRBJ2-1; 9 bases align to TRBD2. CDR1 is SEHNR, CDR2 FQNEAQ, per germline (reference sequence). The V gene end was trimmed by 8 bases and the J gene end by 10 bases; junction bases not matched to a gene: 12. The CDR3 contains 14 residues.

This clonotype was observed a few times. The V gene is TRBV6-5, the J gene TRBJ2-5, with D perhaps TRBD1 or TRBD2 (6 bases each). The J call may be faulty, since TRBJ2-1 better matches the DNA end. The CDR3 spans 17 residues. CDR1 and CDR2 (germline): MNHEY, SVGAGI. The CDR3 region has the DNA TGTGCCAGCACAGTTACAAGAGGGGGGCAGGGGTACAATGAGCAGTTCTTC. It specifies CASTVTRGGQGYNEQFF.

On this clonotype: A much larger clone is a single base away; this may be a read error. The chain joins TRBV4-3 to TRBJ2-1, with 9 bases identical to TRBD2. Germline V gives CDR1 LGHNA, CDR2 YSLEER. The CDR3 covers 20 residues. In DNA form, the CDR3 reads TGCGCCGGCAGCCATGTCTCTGAGGCGGGGGGGAGTAGCTCCTACAATGAGCAGTTCTTC. Translation gives CAGSHVSEAGGSSSYNEQFF.

The V call is TRBV5-1, the J call TRBJ1-5; D gene uncertain. Germline CDR1 SGHRS, CDR2 YFSETQ. The CDR3 extends over 15 amino acids. The ends were cut back, 4 bases at V and 1 base at J, with 12 bases in the middle. The DNA of the CDR3 is TGCGCCAGCAGCCCCGAATGCGGCAGCAATCAGCCCCAGCATTTT. Translation gives CASSPECGSNQPQHF.

This clonotype has more than one count but fewer than ten. A much larger clonotype is one base distant, so this may be a read error. This chain uses TRBV9 with TRBJ2-5, with D possibly being TRBD1 (6 bases). The CDR3 spans 13 residues. V gave up 0 bases and J gave up 5 bases, with 8 bases separating them. Germline CDR1 reads SGDLS; CDR2 reads YYNGEE. The CDR3 is CASSVDRVETQYF. The DNA for the CDR3 is TGTGCCAGCAGCGTAGACAGGGTGGAGACCCAGTACTTC.

The chain has TRBV10-2 and TRBJ2-5; 10 nucleotides match TRBD2. CDR1 is WSHSY, CDR2 SAAADI, per germline. The CDR3 extends over 13 amino acids. V was clipped by 11 bases and J by 7 bases; unmatched bases: 10. The CDR3 region has the DNA TGCGCCGGGAGGAAGCGGGGGGGTGCGACCCAGTACTTC. Its protein product is CAGRKRGGATQYF.

The chain has TRBV4-1 and TRBJ2-5; the D gene is possibly TRBD2 (5 bases). Germline CDR1 and CDR2: MGHRA and YSYEKL. This CDR3 has 15 residues. V gave up 0 bases and J gave up 5 bases, with 13 bases separating them. The CDR3 spells CASSQDTGSLETQYF. CDR3 DNA: TGCGCCAGCAGCCAAGATACGGGGAGTTTGGAGACCCAGTACTTC.

The rearrangement uses TRBV6-5 and TRBJ1-1; D is ambiguous. Germline V gene data show CDR1 as MNHEY and CDR2 as SVGAGI. Trimming left V 6 bases short and J 5 bases short, with 13 bases between. CDR3 length: 13 residues. The CDR3 reads CASSAELRTEAFF. CDR3 in DNA: TGTGCCAGCAGCGCCGAGCTGAGGACTGAAGCTTTCTTT.

A note on this clonotype: No conserved phenylalanine or tryptophan is present at the end of the CDR3, so a read error is the likely explanation. The chain has TRBV18 and TRBJ1-5; D not certain. The CDR3 sequence is 16 residues long. V gave up 4 bases and J gave up 3 bases, with 16 bases separating them. CDR1 KGHSH and CDR2 LQKENI come from the germline V gene. CDR3 bases: TGTGCCAGCTCACGTGATCGGACGGCAAACAATCAGCCCCAGCATCTT. It encodes CASSRDRTANNQPQHL.

The chain joins TRBV12-3 or TRBV12-4 to TRBJ2-3, with 8 bases fitting TRBD1. V shed 1 base and J 4 bases; nucleotides not matched to a gene: 10. The CDR3 contains 17 residues. CDR3 sequence (DNA): TGTGCCAGCAGTTTAGAGCTGGACAGGGCACACTCAGATACGCAGTATTTT. It translates to CASSLELDRAHSDTQYF.

V gene TRBV12-3 or TRBV12-4 combines with J gene TRBJ2-1, with D perhaps TRBD2 (5 bases). With 7 bases removed from V and 2 bases from J, the gap between germline ends came to 12 bases. The CDR3 is made up of 14 amino acids. The CDR3, as DNA: TGTGCCAGCATCGACGGGGTTACCTACAATGAGCAGTTCTTC. Its protein is CASIDGVTYNEQFF.

The gene calls are TRBV6-6 and TRBJ2-3; 7 positions match TRBD2. Germline trimming cut 4 bases from V and 2 bases from J; bases unmatched to any gene: 6. This CDR3 has 15 residues. The germline V gene encodes CDR1 MNHNY and CDR2 SVGAGI (reference sequence). The CDR3 DNA reads as TGTGCCAGCAGTTTCCTAGCGGAGAACACAGATACGCAGTATTTT. As protein: CASSFLAENTDTQYF.

V usage is TRBV29-1 and J usage is TRBJ2-3, with 11 bases identical to TRBD2. The V gene's germline CDR1 is SQVTM and CDR2 ANQGSEA. This CDR3 has 13 residues. Unmatched junction bases numbered 2, after V lost 7 bases and J lost 2 bases. Written as DNA, the CDR3 is TGCAGCGGGACTAGCGGGCTCACAGATACGCAGTATTTT. Its protein product is CSGTSGLTDTQYF.

The V call is TRBV13, the J call TRBJ2-3; 7 bases line up with TRBD2. The junction had 7 bases not matched to a gene; V was cut back by 5 bases and J by 2 bases. Germline V gene sequence: CDR1 PRHDT, CDR2 FYEKMQ (reference sequence). The CDR3 has 15 residues. The CDR3 reads CASSLPSGPTDTQYF. CDR3 DNA sequence: TGTGCCAGCAGCCTACCTAGCGGACCCACAGATACGCAGTATTTT. The full variable domain, its missing parts supplied by reference TRBV13 and TRBJ2-3, is AAGVIQSPRHLIKEKRETATLKCYPIPRHDTVYWYQQGPGQDPQFLISFYEKMQSDKGSIPDRFSAQQFSDYHSELNMSSLELGDSALYFCASSLPSGPTDTQYFGPGTRLTVL.

The rearrangement uses TRBV5-1 and TRBJ1-6; 7 positions match TRBD1. Germline V gives CDR1 SGHRS, CDR2 YFSETQ. This CDR3 is built from 16 residues. V gave up 0 bases and J gave up 9 bases; unmatched junction bases: 9. The CDR3 is CASSLAPGTEGSPLHF. For the CDR3, the DNA is TGCGCCAGCAGCTTGGCCCCGGGGACAGAGGGTTCACCCCTCCACTTT.

This rearrangement joins TRBV12-5 to TRBJ2-1; D is undetermined. Trimming shortened V by 7 bases and J by 7 bases, and 17 bases separated the two germline ends. The CDR3 contains 14 residues. Germline V CDR1 and CDR2: LGHNT, FRNRAP. CDR3 loop: CASAVGRYGNEQFF. CDR3 bases: TGTGCTAGTGCCGTGGGCAGGTATGGGAATGAGCAGTTCTTC. Supplemented by reference TRBV12-5 and TRBJ2-1, the full variable domain reads DARVTQTPRHKVTEMGQEVTMRCQPILGHNTVFWYRQTMMQGLELLAYFRNRAPLDDSGMPKDRFSAEMPDATLATLKIQPSEPRDSAVYFCASAVGRYGNEQFFGPGTRLTVL.

The DNA of the CDR3 is TGTGCCAGCAGCCAAGATACTAGCGGGAGTCTTAACCAGTATTTT. Translating gives CASSQDTSGSLNQYF. The chain links TRBV3-1 to TRBJ2-3; 11 bases map to TRBD2. The CDR3 length is 15 residues. V lost 0 bases, J lost 12 bases, and 8 bases stayed unmatched. Germline values: CDR1 LGHDT, CDR2 YNNKEL (reference sequence).

The J gene is TRBJ2-1, the V gene TRBV11-2, with 10 bases fitting TRBD2. The V gene's germline CDR1 is SGHAT and CDR2 FQNNGV. The CDR3 totals 17 residues. The ends lost 6 bases at V and 4 bases at J; junction bases unmatched: 12. The CDR3 is CASSFTVGTSVYNEQFF. The CDR3 region has the DNA TGTGCCAGCAGTTTCACTGTCGGGACTAGCGTATACAATGAGCAGTTCTTC. The whole variable domain, remainder taken from reference TRBV11-2 and TRBJ2-1, is EAGVAQSPRYKIIEKRQSVAFWCNPISGHATLYWYQQILGQGPKLLIQFQNNGVVDDSQLPKDRFSAERLKGVDSTLKIQPAKLEDSAVYLCASSFTVGTSVYNEQFFGPGTRLTVL.

As to this clonotype: The junction and the germline gene differ at one end; a read error may be behind it. This chain connects TRBV7-2 to TRBJ2-1; 9 bases match TRBD1. The V gene's germline CDR1 is SGHTA and CDR2 FQGNSA. The length of the CDR3 is 13 residues. CDR3 in DNA: TGTGCCAGCAGCCCAGACAGGGGGTACGGGTGGGTCTTC. The encoded protein is CASSPDRGYGWVF.

V usage is TRBV3-1 and J usage is TRBJ2-5; D not certain. The CDR3 sequence is 14 residues long. The germline V and J ends were trimmed by 3 bases and 5 bases, with 13 bases remaining between them. Germline CDR1 and CDR2: LGHDT and YNNKEL (reference sequence). Written as DNA, the CDR3 is TGTGCCAGCAGCCACCAACCGGGTACGGAGACCCAGTACTTC. Translating gives CASSHQPGTETQYF.

V and J are TRBV12-3 or TRBV12-4 and TRBJ1-2, with 9 bases that match TRBD1. There are 15 residues in the CDR3. The trim removed 7 bases at V and 1 base at J, leaving 7 bases unmatched. Here the CDR3 DNA reads TGTGCCAGCAAACCGATGGGACAGGGTAACTATGGCTACACCTTC. It specifies CASKPMGQGNYGYTF.

The genes are TRBV7-9 and TRBJ2-2, with 7 bases aligning to TRBD1. Germline CDR1 reads SEHNR; CDR2 reads FQNEAQ (reference sequence). The ends lost 4 bases at V and 4 bases at J; junction bases unmatched: 6. This CDR3 is built from 15 residues. The CDR3 protein is CASSSTGAVTGELFF. DNA for the CDR3: TGTGCCAGCAGCTCTACAGGGGCGGTCACCGGGGAGCTGTTTTTT.

The chain uses TRBV7-9 and TRBJ2-1; possible D gene TRBD2, 5 bases. V shed 5 bases and J shed 5 bases, with 19 bases lying between them. The CDR3 covers 16 residues. Per the germline V gene, CDR1 is SEHNR and CDR2 is FQNEAQ (reference sequence). CDR3 DNA: TGTGCCAGCAGCAGTTTTGTCCACGGGAAGGACAATGAGCAGTTCTTC. Translated, it gives CASSSFVHGKDNEQFF.